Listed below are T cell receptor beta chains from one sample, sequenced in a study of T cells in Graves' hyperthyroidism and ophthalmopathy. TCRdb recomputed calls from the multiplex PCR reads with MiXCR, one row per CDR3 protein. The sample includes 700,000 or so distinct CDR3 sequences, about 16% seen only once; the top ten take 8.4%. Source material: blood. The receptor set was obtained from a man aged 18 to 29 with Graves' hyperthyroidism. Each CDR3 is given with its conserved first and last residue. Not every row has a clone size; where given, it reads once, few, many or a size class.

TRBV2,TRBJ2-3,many,CASSELYATDTQYF
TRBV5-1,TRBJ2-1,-,CASRGDWAYNEQFF
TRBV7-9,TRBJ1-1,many,CASSPVRTGSEAFF
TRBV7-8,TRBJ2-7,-,CASSSDREFYEQYF
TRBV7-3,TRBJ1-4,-,CASSFSGGGEKLFF
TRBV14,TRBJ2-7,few,CASSGGQAYSYEQYF
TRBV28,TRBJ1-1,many,CASRPPYGQSIAEAFF
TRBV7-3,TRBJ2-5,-,CASSPPPPATQYF
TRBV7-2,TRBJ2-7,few,CASSLVGGLAGSSYEQYF
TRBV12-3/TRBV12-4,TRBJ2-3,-,CASSLTSGGGDTDTQYF
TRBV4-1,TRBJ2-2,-,CASSQVAGGRYGGELFF
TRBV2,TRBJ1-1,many,CASTHRGPNTEAFF
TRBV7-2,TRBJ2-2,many,CASSLSPNTGELFF
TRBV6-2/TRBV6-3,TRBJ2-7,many,CASSWGVSYEQYF
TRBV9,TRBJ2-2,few,CASSVQGAGGELFF
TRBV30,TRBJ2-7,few,CAWSVPGANSYEQYF
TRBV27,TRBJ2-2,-,CASRGLNTGELFF
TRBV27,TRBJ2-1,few,CASSLLAGASYNEQFF
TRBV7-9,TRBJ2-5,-,CAIDRGRETQYF
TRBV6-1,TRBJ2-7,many,CATGAGVSYEQYF
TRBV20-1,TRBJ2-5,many,CSARDIGTGSATQYF
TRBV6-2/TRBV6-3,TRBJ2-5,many,CASSYQGLAGEGQETQYF
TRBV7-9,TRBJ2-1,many,CASSLGRAYSYNEQFF
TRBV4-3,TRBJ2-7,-,CASSQEGLTPYEQYF
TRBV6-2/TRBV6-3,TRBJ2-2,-,CASSYGSWPAGATGELFF
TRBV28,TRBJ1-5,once,CASMSNQPQHF
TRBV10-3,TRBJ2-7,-,CAILGQGTHEQYF
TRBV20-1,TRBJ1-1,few,CSARDARYTEAFF
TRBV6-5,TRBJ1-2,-,CASSYFSGNYFYGYTF
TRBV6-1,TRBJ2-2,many,CASSEARGLFF
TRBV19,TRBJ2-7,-,CASSKRGARSYEQYF
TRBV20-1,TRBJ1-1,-,CSARDQRNTEAFF
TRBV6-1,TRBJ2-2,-,CASSRGQGFSGELFF
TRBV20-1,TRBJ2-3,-,CSARDRREGADTQYF
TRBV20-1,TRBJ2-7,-,CSANPGLAAKYEQYF
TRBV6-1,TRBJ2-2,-,CASRMGTGELFF
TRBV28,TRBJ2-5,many,CASSRTEPKTQYF
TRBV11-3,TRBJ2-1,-,CASSSSLAGSYNEQFF
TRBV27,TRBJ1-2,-,CASSEGPPGPYYGYTF
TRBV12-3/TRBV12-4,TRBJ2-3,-,CASYDRAIDTQYF
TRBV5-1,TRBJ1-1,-,CASSLAGAMLEAFF
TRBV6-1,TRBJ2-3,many,CASSGSGRYTDTQYF
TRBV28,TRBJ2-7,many,CATRRGRIYEQYF
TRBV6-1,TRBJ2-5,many,CASSRAKAETQYF
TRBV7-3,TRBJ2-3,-,CASSQDGTSGHTDTQYF
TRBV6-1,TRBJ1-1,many,CASNQQGVGNTEAFF
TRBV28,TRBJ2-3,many,CASSSGTRTADTQYF
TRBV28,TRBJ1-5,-,CASTLRQILSNQPQHF
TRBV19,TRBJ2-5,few,CASSIARETQYF
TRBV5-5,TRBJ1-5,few,CASSLTDRSNQPQHF
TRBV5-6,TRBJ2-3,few,CASSLRSRTSGRGAQYF
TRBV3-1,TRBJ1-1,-,CASSQRGDDTEAFF
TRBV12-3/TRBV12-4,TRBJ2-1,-,CASSAQQGGYNEQFF